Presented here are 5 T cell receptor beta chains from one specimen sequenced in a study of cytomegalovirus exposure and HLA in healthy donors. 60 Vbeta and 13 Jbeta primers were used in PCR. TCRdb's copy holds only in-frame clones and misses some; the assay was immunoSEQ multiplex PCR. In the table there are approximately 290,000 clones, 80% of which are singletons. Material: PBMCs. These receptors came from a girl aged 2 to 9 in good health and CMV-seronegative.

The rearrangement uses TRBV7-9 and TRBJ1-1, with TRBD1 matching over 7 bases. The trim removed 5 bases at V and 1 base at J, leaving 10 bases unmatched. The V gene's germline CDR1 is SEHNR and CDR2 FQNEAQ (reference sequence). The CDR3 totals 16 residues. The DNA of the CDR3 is TGTGCCAGCAGCCTCCGGCGGACAGGATCGAACACTGAAGCTTTCTTT. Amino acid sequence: CASSLRRTGSNTEAFF.

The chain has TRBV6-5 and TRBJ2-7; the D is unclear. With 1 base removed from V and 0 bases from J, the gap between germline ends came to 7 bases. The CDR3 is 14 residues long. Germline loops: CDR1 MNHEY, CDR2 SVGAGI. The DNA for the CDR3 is TGTGCCAGCAGTTACTTTTGGAGCTCCTACGAGCAGTACTTC. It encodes CASSYFWSSYEQYF.

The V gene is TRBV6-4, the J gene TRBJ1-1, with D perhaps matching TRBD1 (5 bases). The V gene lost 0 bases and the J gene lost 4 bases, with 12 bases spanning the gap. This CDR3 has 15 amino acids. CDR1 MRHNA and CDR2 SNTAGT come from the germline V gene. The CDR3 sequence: CASSDSMYGGTEAFF. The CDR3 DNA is TGTGCCAGCAGTGACTCGATGTACGGGGGCACTGAAGCTTTCTTT.

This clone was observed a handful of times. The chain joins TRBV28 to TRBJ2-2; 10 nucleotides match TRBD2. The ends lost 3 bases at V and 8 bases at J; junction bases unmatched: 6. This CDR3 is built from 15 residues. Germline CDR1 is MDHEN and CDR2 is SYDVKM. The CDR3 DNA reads TGTGCCAGCAGTTTGAGCGGGGGGGCCGCGGGGGAGCTGTTTTTT. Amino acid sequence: CASSLSGGAAGELFF.

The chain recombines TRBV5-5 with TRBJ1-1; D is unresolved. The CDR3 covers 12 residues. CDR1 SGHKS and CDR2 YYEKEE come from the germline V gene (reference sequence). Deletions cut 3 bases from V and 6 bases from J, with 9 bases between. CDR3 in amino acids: CASSSFRAEAFF. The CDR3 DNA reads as TGTGCCAGCAGCTCGTTCCGGGCTGAAGCTTTCTTT.